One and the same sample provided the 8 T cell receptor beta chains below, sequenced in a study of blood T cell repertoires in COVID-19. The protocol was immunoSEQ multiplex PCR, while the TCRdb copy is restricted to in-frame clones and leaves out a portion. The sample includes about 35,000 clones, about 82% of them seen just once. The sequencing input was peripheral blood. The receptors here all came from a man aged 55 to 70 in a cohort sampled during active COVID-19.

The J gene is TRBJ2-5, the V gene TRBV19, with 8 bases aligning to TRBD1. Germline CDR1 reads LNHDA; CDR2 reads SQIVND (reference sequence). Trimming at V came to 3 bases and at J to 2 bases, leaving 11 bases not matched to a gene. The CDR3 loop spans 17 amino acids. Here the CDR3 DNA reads TGTGCCAGTAGTATCCCGACAGGGGCTAAAGGGCAAGAGACCCAGTACTTC. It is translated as CASSIPTGAKGQETQYF.

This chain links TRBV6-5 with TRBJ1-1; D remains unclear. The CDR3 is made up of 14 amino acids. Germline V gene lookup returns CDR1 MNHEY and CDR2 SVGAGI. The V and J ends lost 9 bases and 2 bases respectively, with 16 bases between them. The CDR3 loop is CARAGSSPNTEAFF. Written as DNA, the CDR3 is TGTGCCAGAGCGGGATCTAGCCCTAACACTGAAGCTTTCTTT.

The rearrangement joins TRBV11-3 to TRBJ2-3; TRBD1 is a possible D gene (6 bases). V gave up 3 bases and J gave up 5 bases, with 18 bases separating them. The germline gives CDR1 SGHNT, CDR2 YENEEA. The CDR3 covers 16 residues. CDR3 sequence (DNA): TGTGCCAGCAGCTTGTCGGCGAACCTAGGGGGAGATACGCAGTATTTT. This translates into CASSLSANLGGDTQYF.

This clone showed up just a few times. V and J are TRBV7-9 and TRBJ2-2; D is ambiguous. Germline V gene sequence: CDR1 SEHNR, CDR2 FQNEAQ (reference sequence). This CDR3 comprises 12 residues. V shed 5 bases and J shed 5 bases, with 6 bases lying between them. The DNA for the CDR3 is TGTGCCAGCAGCACAGAGACCGGGGAGCTGTTTTTT. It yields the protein CASSTETGELFF.

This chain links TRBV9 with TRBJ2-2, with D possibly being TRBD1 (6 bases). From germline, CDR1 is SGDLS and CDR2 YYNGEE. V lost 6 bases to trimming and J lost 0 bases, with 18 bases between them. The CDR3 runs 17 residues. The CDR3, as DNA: TGTGCCAGCATGGGACAAGCCTGGGGAGCGAACACCGGGGAGCTGTTTTTT. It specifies CASMGQAWGANTGELFF.

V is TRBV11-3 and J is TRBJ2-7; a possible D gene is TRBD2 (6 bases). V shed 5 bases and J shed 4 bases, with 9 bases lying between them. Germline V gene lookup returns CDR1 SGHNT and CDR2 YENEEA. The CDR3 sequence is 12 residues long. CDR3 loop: CASSPGEYEQYF. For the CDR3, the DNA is TGTGCCAGCAGCCCGGGGGAATACGAGCAGTACTTC.

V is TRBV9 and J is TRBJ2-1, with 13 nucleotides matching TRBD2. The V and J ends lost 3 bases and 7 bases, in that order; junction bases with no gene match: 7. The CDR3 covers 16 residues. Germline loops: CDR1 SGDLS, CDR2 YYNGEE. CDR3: CASSAAGTSGVNEQFF. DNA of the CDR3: TGTGCCAGCAGCGCCGCCGGGACTAGCGGGGTAAATGAGCAGTTCTTC.

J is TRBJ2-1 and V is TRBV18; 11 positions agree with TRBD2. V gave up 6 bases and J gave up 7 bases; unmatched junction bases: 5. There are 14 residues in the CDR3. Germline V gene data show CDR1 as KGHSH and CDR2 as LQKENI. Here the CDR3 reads CASSLAGGLNEQFF. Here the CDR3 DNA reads TGTGCCAGCTCCCTAGCGGGGGGCCTAAATGAGCAGTTCTTC.